The source of this T cell receptor beta chain is a study of blood T cell repertoires in COVID-19. The overall study: In each case, the material was cDNA or gDNA derived from T cells, B-cell-depleted T cells, or PBMCs.

This CDR3 is 16 amino acids long. J was trimmed by 3 bases and V by 2 bases; bases with no gene match: 5. Germline lookup yields CDR1 KGHSH and CDR2 LQKENI. Authors' methods: Amplification of reference gene primers provided the estimated nucleated cell counts. Repertoires were generated with immunoSEQ multiplex PCR, while TCRdb's copy carries only in-frame clones and drops some. That table supplies the V and J calls and clone size; D and trimming were determined from the DNA. The sample lists 100,000 to 150,000 clones, 84% occurring once. What was sequenced was peripheral blood. The sequence was obtained from a man in his 60s with acute or convalescent COVID-19. V usage is TRBV18 and J usage is TRBJ2-3; 10 positions match TRBD1. CDR3 sequence reads: CASSPDRGRITDTQYF. The CDR3 DNA reads as TGTGCCAGCTCACCAGACAGGGGGCGCATAACAGATACGCAGTATTTT.